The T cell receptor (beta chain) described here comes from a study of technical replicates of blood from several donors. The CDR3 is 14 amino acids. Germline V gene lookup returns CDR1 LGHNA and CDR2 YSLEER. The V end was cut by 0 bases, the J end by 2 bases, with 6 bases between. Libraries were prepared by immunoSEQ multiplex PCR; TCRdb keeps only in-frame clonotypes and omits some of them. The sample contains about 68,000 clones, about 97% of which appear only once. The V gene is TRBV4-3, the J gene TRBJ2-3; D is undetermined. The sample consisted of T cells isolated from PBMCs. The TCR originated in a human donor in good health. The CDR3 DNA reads TGCGCCAGCAGCCAAGAAAGCTACACAGATACGCAGTATTTT. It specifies CASSQESYTDTQYF.